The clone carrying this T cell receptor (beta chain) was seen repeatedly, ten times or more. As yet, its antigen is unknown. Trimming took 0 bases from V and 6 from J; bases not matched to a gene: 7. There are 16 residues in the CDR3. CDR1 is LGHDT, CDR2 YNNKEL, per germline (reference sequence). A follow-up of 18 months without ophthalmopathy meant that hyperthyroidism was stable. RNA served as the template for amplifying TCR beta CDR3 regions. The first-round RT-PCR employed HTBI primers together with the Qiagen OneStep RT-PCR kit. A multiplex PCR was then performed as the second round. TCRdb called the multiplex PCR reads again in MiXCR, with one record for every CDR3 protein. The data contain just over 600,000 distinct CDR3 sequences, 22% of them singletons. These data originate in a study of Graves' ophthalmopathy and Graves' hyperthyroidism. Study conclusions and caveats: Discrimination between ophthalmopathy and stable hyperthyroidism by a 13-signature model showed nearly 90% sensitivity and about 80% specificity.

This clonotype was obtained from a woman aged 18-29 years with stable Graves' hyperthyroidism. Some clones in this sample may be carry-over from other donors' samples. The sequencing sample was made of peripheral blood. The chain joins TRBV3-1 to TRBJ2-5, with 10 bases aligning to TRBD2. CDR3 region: CASSQDGSSGRKTQYF. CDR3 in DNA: TGTGCCAGCAGCCAAGATGGGTCTAGCGGGAGAAAGACCCAGTACTTC.